A single sample is the source of the 12 T cell receptor beta chains below, sequenced in a study of beta chain features in type 1 diabetes. Overall study findings and caveats: Moderate yet significant TCRB CDR3 shortening was seen in Type 1 diabetes patients in all four CD4+ subsets.

Reverse transcribing all isolated RNA meant expressed TCRB transcripts were sequenced. Using immunoSEQ multiplex PCR, the repertoire was profiled, and TCRdb retains in-frame clones only, with some absent. This sample yields fewer than 450,000 clones, of which about 14% are seen a single time; about 0.016% belongs to the top ten. Their antigen targets remain unknown. Sequences were obtained from naive CD4+ T cells from blood. These receptors originate from a woman younger than 35 with type 1 diabetes.

The chain recombines TRBV1 with TRBJ2-7; TRBD1, the table's D call, lacks a check against the DNA. TRBV1 is marked as a pseudogene. This CDR3 has 17 amino acids. The CDR3 DNA reads as TGCACCAGCAGCTTCGTCCCCGGACAGGGGGACATCTACGAGCAGTACGTC. Its protein is CTSSFVPGQGDIYEQYV.

In this sample, this clone turned up a few times. This sequence joins TRBV7-6 and TRBJ2-7, with 7 bases lining up with TRBD2. Germline values: CDR1 SGHVS, CDR2 FNYEAQ. Losses at the gene ends were 1 base for V and 5 bases for J; bases not matched to a gene: 8. The CDR3 sequence is 15 residues long. CDR3 bases: TGTGCCAGCAGCTTAGGGGGCGGGAGAGGGAACGAGCAGTACTTC. As protein: CASSLGGGRGNEQYF.

The chain carries TRBV6-1 and TRBJ2-1, with 9 bases identical to TRBD1. The V gene's germline CDR1 is MNHNS and CDR2 SASEGT. The CDR3 is made up of 14 amino acids. Unmatched junction bases numbered 5, after V lost 7 bases and J lost 4 bases. CDR3 sequence reads: CASNPTGGYNEQFF. CDR3 nucleotide sequence: TGTGCCAGCAACCCGACAGGGGGATACAATGAGCAGTTCTTC.

The CDR3 DNA is TGTGCCAGTACCTCGGGACTAGCGAGGCAAGATACGCAGTATTTT. It is translated as CASTSGLARQDTQYF. The V call is TRBV19, the J call TRBJ2-3; 10 bases fit TRBD2. The V gene's germline CDR1 is LNHDA and CDR2 SQIVND (reference sequence). V dropped 7 bases and J dropped 5; count of bases not matched to a gene: 9. The CDR3 is 15 amino acids.

This clone has more than one count but fewer than ten. V is TRBV18 and J is TRBJ2-7; tentatively, D is TRBD1 (6 bases). Germline CDR1 and CDR2: KGHSH and LQKENI. The CDR3 consists of 15 residues. Trimming removed 0 bases at V and 2 bases at J, with 11 bases between. The CDR3 bases are TGTGCCAGCTCACCACCGGGGGCATCCACCTACGAGCAGTACTTC. Protein: CASSPPGASTYEQYF.

The chain has TRBV10-3 and TRBJ2-7; no reliable D call. The germline V gene encodes CDR1 ENHRY and CDR2 SYGVKD. This CDR3 region has 12 residues. V lost 4 bases, J lost 6 bases, and 10 bases lay in between. The CDR3: CAISAAMGEQYV. DNA of the CDR3: TGTGCCATCAGTGCGGCGATGGGCGAGCAGTACGTC.

The chain combines TRBV5-1 with TRBJ2-2; D is unresolved. With 4 bases removed from V and 2 bases from J, the gap between germline ends came to 6 bases. This CDR3 has 13 amino acids. Germline-derived CDR1 and CDR2 are SGHRS and YFSETQ. The CDR3 is CASSQINTGELFF. The DNA for the CDR3 is TGCGCCAGCAGCCAAATTAACACCGGGGAGCTGTTTTTT.

The sample holds a few counts of this clone. DNA of the CDR3: TGCGCCAGCAGCTCGGGGCGACAGGGAATCTATGGCTACACCTTC. Translating gives CASSSGRQGIYGYTF. This chain links TRBV5-1 with TRBJ1-2, with 7 bases fitting TRBD1. Germline V CDR1 and CDR2: SGHRS, YFSETQ. The CDR3 runs to 15 residues. The V and J ends lost 3 bases and 4 bases, in that order; junction bases with no gene match: 9.

The chain links TRBV11-1 to TRBJ2-1; the match to TRBD1 covers 7 bases. This CDR3 comprises 15 residues. The ends lost 4 bases at V and 2 bases at J; junction bases unmatched: 5. Germline V lookup: CDR1 SGHAT, CDR2 FQDESV (reference sequence). This chain's CDR3 is CASSSGTAPYNEQFF. In nucleotides, the CDR3 is TGTGCCAGCAGCTCCGGGACAGCCCCCTACAATGAGCAGTTCTTC.

This clone occurred a few times. CDR3 bases: TGCGCCAGCAGCTTGGATGGGCGGAGGGGCGATGAGCAGTTCTTC. Its protein product is CASSLDGRRGDEQFF. The J gene is TRBJ2-1, the V gene TRBV5-1; the D gene is possibly TRBD2 (6 bases). The CDR3 length is 15 residues. Germline assignment: CDR1 SGHRS and CDR2 YFSETQ. Trimming left V 0 bases short and J 8 bases short, with 15 bases between.

The chain is built from TRBV29-1 and TRBJ2-1; TRBD1 agrees at 10 bases. The germline V gene has CDR1 SQVTM and CDR2 ANQGSEA. Germline trimming cut 3 bases from V and 4 bases from J; bases unmatched to any gene: 3. The CDR3 length is 14 residues. This chain's CDR3 is CSVEWDRGYNEQFF. The DNA for the CDR3 is TGCAGCGTTGAGTGGGACAGGGGTTACAATGAGCAGTTCTTC.

This sequence joins TRBV29-1 and TRBJ1-3; D uncertain. There are 14 residues in the CDR3. The V gene's germline CDR1 is SQVTM and CDR2 ANQGSEA. Trimming removed 7 bases from V and 0 bases from J, with 13 bases in between. The CDR3 nucleotides read TGCAGCGCCGACTGCTACCTCTCTGGAAACACCATATATTTT. Translated: CSADCYLSGNTIYF.